This T cell receptor (beta chain) was captured in a study of cytomegalovirus exposure and HLA in healthy donors. PCR employed 60 Vbeta and 13 Jbeta primers. The repertoire was sequenced with immunoSEQ multiplex PCR; TCRdb's copy has only in-frame clones and lacks some. The profile covers about 150,000 clones, with 80% to 90% appearing a single time and approximately 2.5% taken by the ten largest. Worth noting for this clone: Its target is not known.

Study-wide results and caveats: Differences between HLA loci emerged in a later analysis of TCR association rates, with DRB1 most and HLA-C fewest.

This CDR3 is 14 amino acids long. CDR1 is MNHEY, CDR2 SMNVEV, per germline (reference sequence). The V and J ends lost 5 bases and 0 bases, in that order; junction bases with no gene match: 2. The sequenced sample was PBMCs. The sequence derives from a woman under 30 in good health and CMV-seronegative. V and J are TRBV27 and TRBJ2-7; 9 bases fit TRBD2. In nucleotides, the CDR3 is TGTGCCAGCAGTCTAGCGGGATCCTCCTACGAGCAGTACTTC. It encodes CASSLAGSSYEQYF.